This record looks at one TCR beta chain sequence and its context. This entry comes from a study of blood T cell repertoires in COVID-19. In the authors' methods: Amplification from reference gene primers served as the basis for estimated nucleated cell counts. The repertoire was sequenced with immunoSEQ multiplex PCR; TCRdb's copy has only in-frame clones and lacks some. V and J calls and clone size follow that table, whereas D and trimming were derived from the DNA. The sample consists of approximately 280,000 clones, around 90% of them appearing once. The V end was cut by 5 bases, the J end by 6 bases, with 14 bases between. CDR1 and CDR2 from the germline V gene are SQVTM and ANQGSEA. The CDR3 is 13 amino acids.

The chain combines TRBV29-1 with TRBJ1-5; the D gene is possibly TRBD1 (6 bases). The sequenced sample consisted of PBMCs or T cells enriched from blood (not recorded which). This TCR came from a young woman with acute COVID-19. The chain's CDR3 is CSVCGGAGQPQHF. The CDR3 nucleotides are TGCAGCGTTTGCGGGGGGGCCGGTCAGCCCCAGCATTTT.